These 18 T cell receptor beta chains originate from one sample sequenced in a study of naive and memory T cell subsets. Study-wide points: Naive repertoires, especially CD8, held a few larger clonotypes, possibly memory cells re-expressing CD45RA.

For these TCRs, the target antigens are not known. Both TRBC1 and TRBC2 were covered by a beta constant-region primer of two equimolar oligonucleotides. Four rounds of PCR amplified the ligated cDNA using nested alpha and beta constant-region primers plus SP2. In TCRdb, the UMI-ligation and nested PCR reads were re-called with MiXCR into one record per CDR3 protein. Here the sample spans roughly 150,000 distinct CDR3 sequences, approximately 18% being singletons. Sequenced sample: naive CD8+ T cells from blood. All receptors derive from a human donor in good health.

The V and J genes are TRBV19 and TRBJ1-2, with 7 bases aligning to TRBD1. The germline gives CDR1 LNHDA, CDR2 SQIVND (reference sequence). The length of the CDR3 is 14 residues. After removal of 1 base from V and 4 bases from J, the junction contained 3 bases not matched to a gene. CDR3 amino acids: CASSIGAGGYGYTF. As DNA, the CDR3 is TGTGCCAGTAGTATAGGTGCAGGGGGCTATGGCTACACCTTC.

The CDR3 nucleotides read TGTGCCAGCAGTCCCCTGGGCGGGAGGGTTAATGAGCAGTTCTTC. Its translation is CASSPLGGRVNEQFF. The rearrangement uses TRBV27 and TRBJ2-1; 9 bases align to TRBD2. In germline, CDR1 is MNHEY, CDR2 SMNVEV (reference sequence). The J segment lost 7 bases and the V segment lost 5 bases, leaving 9 bases of the junction unmatched. The CDR3 has 15 amino acids.

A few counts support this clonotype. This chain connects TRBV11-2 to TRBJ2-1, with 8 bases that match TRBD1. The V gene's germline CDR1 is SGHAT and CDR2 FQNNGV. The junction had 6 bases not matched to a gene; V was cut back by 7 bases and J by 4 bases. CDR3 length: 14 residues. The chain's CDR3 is CASTLTGGYNEQFF. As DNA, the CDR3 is TGTGCCAGCACTCTCACAGGGGGATACAATGAGCAGTTCTTC.

The CDR3 DNA sequence: TGCGCCAGCAGCCAAGATCGGGGGGGCAGGAGAAACGAGCAGTACTTC. Translation: CASSQDRGGRRNEQYF. This chain joins TRBV4-3 and TRBJ2-7, with TRBD2 identical over 8 bases. CDR1 is LGHNA, CDR2 YSLEER, per germline. Losses at the gene ends were 0 bases for V and 5 bases for J; bases not matched to a gene: 9. This CDR3 comprises 16 residues.

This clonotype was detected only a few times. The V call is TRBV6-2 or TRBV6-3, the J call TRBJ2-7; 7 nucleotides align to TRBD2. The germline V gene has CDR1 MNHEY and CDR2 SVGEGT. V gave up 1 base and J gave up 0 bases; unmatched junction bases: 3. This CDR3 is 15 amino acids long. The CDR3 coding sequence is TGTGCCAGCAGTTACTTGGCTAGCGGCTCCTACGAGCAGTACTTC. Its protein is CASSYLASGSYEQYF.

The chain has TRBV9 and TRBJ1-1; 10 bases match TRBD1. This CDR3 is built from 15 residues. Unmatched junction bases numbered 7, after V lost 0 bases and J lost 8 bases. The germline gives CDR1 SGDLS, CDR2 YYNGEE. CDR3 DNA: TGTGCCAGCAGCGTAGTGACAGGGGGCGTTTGGGAAGCTTTCTTT. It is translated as CASSVVTGGVWEAFF.

The CDR3 is CASSGGSGANVLTF. The CDR3 nucleotides read TGCGCCAGCAGTGGGGGTTCTGGGGCCAACGTCCTGACTTTC. The chain combines TRBV4-1 with TRBJ2-6; TRBD1 or TRBD2 may be the D gene (5 bases each). Trimming pared 6 bases from V and 1 base from J, leaving 7 bases between. Germline V gene sequence: CDR1 MGHRA, CDR2 YSYEKL. The CDR3 loop spans 14 amino acids.

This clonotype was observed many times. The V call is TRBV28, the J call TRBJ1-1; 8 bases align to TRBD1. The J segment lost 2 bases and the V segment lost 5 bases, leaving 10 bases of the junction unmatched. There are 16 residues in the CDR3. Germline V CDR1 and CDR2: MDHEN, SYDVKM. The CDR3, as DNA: TGTGCCAGCAGTCCCGTGGACAGGGCCTTTAACACTGAAGCTTTCTTT. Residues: CASSPVDRAFNTEAFF.

The CDR3 sequence is CASSLGSGSTKQYF. The CDR3 region has the DNA TGTGCCAGCAGCTTAGGTAGCGGGAGTACGAAGCAGTACTTC. The chain is built from TRBV7-9 and TRBJ2-7; 9 nucleotides line up with TRBD2. CDR1 SEHNR and CDR2 FQNEAQ come from the germline V gene (reference sequence). The CDR3 sequence is 14 residues long. The V segment lost 1 base and the J segment 8 bases; nucleotides outside the gene matches: 6.

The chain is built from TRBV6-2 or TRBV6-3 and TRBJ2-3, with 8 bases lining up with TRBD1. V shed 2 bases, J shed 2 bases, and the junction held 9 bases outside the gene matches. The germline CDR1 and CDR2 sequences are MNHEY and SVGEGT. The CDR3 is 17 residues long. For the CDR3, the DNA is TGTGCCAGCAGTTACCGGGACAGGTCTTACCTCACAGATACGCAGTATTTT. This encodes CASSYRDRSYLTDTQYF.

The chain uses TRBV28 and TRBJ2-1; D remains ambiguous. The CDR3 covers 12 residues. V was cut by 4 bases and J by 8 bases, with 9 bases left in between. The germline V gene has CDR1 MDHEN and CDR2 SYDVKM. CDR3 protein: CASSSDLDEQFF. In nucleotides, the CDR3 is TGTGCCAGCAGTTCCGATTTGGATGAGCAGTTCTTC.

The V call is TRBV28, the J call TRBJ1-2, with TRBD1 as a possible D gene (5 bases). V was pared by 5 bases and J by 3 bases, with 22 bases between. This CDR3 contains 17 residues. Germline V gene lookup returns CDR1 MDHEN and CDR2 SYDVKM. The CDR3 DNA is TGTGCCAGCAGTCATCCGGAGCAGGGCCGCGGGGACTATGGCTACACCTTC. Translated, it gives CASSHPEQGRGDYGYTF.

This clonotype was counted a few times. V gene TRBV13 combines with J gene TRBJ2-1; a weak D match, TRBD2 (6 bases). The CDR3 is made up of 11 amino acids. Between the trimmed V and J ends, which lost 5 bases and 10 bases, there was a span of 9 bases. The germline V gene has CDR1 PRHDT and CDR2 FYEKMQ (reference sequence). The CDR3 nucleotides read TGTGCCAGCAGCCAGGCGGGAGAGCAGTTCTTC. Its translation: CASSQAGEQFF.

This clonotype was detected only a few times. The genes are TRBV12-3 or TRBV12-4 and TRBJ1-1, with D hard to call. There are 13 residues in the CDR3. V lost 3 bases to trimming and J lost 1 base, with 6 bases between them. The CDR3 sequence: CASSLSSNTEAFF. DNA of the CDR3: TGTGCCAGCAGTTTGAGTTCGAACACTGAAGCTTTCTTT.

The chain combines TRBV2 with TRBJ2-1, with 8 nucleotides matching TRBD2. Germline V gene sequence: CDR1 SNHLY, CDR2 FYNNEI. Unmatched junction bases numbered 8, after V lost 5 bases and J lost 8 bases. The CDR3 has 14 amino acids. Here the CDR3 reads CASSSPSGLDEQFF. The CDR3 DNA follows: TGTGCCAGCAGTTCCCCTAGCGGGTTAGATGAGCAGTTCTTC.

CDR3: CASRERQGVYEQYF. In nucleotides, the CDR3 is TGTGCCAGCAGGGAGAGACAGGGGGTATACGAGCAGTACTTC. The chain links TRBV6-1 to TRBJ2-7; TRBD1 aligns across 9 bases. Germline V gene sequence: CDR1 MNHNS, CDR2 SASEGT. This CDR3 has 14 amino acids. V gave up 6 bases and J gave up 4 bases; unmatched junction bases: 7.

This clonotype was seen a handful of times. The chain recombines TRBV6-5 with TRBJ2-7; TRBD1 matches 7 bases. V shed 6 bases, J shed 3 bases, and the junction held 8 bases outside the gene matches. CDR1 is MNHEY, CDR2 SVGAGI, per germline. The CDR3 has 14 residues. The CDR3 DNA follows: TGTGCCAGCAGCCTAACAGGGGAGAGCTACGAGCAGTACTTC. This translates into CASSLTGESYEQYF.

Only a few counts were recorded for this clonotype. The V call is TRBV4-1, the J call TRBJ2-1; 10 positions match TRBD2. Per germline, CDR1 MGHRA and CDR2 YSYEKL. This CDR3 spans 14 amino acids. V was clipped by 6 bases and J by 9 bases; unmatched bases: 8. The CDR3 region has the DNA TGCGCCAGCAGACCCGGGACTAGCGTACCTGAGCAGTTCTTC. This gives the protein CASRPGTSVPEQFF.